This T cell receptor (beta chain) was sequenced in a study of OX40 agonist ivuxolimab in advanced cancers. Looking at the study overall: As their treatment, patients were administered ivuxolimab, an agonistic anti-OX40 (CD134) antibody.

Assay used: immunoSEQ multiplex PCR; TCRdb lists only in-frame clones, some missing. The sample shows approximately 76,000 clones, about 91% of them seen only once. CDR3 length equals 16 residues. J gave up 6 bases and V 7 bases, and 15 bases lay outside the gene matches. Germline CDR1 and CDR2: LNHDA and SQIVND (reference sequence). The rearrangement joins TRBV19 to TRBJ2-1; TRBD1 matches 7 bases. This material consisted of CD4+ or CD8+ T cells sorted from blood, taken in a trial of the OX40 agonist ivuxolimab. This sequence originates from an adult with an advanced solid tumor such as melanoma, head and neck, liver or kidney cancer. DNA of the CDR3: TGTGCCAGTACCACAGCGACAGGGAGCCCGGCCAATGAGCAGTTCTTC. It translates to CASTTATGSPANEQFF.